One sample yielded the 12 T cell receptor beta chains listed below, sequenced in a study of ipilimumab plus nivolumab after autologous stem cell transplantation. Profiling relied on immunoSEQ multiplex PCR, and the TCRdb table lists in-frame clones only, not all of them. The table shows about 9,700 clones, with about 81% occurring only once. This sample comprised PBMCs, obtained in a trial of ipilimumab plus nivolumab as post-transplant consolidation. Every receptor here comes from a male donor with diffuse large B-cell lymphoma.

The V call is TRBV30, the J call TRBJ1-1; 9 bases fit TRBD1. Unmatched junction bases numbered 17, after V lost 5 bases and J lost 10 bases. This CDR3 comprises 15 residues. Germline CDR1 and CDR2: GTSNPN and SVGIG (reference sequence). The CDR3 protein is CAWEIPGTGRPIAFF. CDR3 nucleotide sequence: TGTGCCTGGGAAATCCCCGGGACAGGGCGCCCGATAGCTTTCTTT.

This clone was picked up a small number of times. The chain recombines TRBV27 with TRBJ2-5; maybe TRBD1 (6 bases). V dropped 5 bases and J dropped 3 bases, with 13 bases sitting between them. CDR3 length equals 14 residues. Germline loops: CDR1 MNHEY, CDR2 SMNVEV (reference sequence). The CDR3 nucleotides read TGTGCCAGCAGTGGGCCAGGGGAAAAAGAGACCCAGTACTTC. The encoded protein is CASSGPGEKETQYF.

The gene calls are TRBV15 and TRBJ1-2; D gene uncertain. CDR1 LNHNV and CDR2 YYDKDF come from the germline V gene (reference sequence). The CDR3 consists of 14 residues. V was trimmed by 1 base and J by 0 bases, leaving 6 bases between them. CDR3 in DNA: TGTGCCACCAGCAGAGTCGGAACTAACTATGGCTACACCTTC. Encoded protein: CATSRVGTNYGYTF.

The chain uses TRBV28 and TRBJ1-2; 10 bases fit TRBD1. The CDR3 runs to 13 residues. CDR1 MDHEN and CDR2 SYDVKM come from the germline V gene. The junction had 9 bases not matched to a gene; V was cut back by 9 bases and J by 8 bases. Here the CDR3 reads CASYDRGPRGYTF. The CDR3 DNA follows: TGTGCCAGTTATGACAGGGGGCCAAGAGGCTACACCTTC.

CDR3 DNA sequence: TGTGCCACCAGCTCTGGGTTAGCAAGCAATCAGCCCCAGCATTTT. Translation gives CATSSGLASNQPQHF. The chain joins TRBV15 to TRBJ1-5; no reliable D call. Germline values: CDR1 LNHNV, CDR2 YYDKDF (reference sequence). V lost 5 bases and J lost 1, with 12 bases in between. This CDR3 is 15 amino acids long.

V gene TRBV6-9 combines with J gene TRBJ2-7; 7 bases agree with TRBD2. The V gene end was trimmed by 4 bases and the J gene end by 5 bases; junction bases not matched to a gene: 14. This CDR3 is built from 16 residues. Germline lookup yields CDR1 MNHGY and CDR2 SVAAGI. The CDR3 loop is CASSSRATSATHEQYF. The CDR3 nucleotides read TGTGCCAGCAGTTCGAGAGCCACTAGCGCCACCCACGAGCAGTACTTC.

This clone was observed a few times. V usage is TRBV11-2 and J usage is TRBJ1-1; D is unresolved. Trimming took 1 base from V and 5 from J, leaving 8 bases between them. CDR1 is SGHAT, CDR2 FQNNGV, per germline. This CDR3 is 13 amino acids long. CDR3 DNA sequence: TGTGCCAGCAGCTTAGGCCGAGGGACTGAAGCTTTCTTT. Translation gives CASSLGRGTEAFF.

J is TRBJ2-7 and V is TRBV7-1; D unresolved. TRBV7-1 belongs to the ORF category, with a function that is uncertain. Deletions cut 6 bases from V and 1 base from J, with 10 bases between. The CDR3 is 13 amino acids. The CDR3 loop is CASRNSGSYEQYF. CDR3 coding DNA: TGTGCCAGCAGAAATTCCGGTTCCTACGAGCAGTACTTC.

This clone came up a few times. The chain's CDR3 is CASRDTSRREKLFF. As DNA, the CDR3 is TGCGCCAGCAGGGACACCTCTAGGCGCGAAAAACTGTTTTTT. This chain uses TRBV4-1 with TRBJ1-4; a possible D gene is TRBD1 (5 bases). Germline V gives CDR1 MGHRA, CDR2 YSYEKL. This CDR3 spans 14 amino acids. Trimming pared 6 bases from V and 8 bases from J, leaving 16 bases between.

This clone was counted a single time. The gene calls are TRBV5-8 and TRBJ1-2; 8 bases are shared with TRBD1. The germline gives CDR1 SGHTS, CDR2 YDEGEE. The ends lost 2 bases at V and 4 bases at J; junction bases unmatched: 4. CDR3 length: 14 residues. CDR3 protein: CASSFRDRSYGYTF. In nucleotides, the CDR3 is TGTGCCAGCAGCTTCAGGGACAGGTCCTATGGCTACACCTTC.

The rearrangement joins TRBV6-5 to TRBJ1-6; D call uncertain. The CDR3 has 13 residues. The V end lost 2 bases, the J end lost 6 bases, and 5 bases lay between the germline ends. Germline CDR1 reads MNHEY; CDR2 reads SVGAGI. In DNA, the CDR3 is TGTGCCAGCAGTTACGATTTTAATTCACCCCTCCACTTT. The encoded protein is CASSYDFNSPLHF.

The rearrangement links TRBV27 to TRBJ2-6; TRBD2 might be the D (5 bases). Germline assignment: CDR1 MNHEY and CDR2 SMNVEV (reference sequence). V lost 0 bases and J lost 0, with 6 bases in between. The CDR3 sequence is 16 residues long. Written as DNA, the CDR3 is TGTGCCAGCAGTTTATCGGGGAGCTCTGGGGCCAACGTCCTGACTTTC. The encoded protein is CASSLSGSSGANVLTF. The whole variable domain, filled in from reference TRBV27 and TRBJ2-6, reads EAQVTQNPRYLITVTGKKLTVTCSQNMNHEYMSWYRQDPGLGLRQIYYSMNVEVTDKGDVPEGYKVSRKEKRNFPLILESPSPNQTSLYFCASSLSGSSGANVLTFGAGSRLTVL.